This TCR beta chain is drawn from a study of CD8+CD57+ T cells in acquired aplastic anemia (dated by TCRdb to between 2017 and 2018). Background on the whole study: DNA extracted from sorted CD4+ and CD8+ cells had a mean of about 3 ug, with a range of 0.2 to 27.4 ug.

What the research found in general, with its limitations: No significant difference in CD8+ Simpson's diversity was found between patients and healthy controls (P=0.060). About 29 CD8+ CDR3 sequences were found to be shared between patients and controls, but these sequences appeared to be highly expressed in patients and within the immunodominant clones of the patients.

The CDR3 contains 15 residues, cysteine and phenylalanine counted. The sequence is cut down to CDR3 DNA, 45 bases in frame from base 1. V loses 4 bases, J loses 6 bases, and the germline ends lie 20 bases apart. From a lookup of the germline V gene, CDR1 and CDR2 are SGHRS and YFSETQ. A few counts support this clonotype. Its antigen is unknown. Per-base qualities were not stored, and no clone one base away is much larger. In the study, sorted CD4+ and CD8+ blood T cells from patients with severe aplastic anemia and from healthy subjects underwent deep sequencing of TCR repertoires. Ficoll-Paque density gradient centrifugation was used to isolate peripheral blood mononuclear cells. CD4+ and CD8+ T cells were sorted by FACS or magnetic beads before DNA extraction. Profiling of TCR beta VDJ combinations and CDR3 sequences used genomic DNA as the template. An Illumina HiSeq 2000 was used for TCR repertoire sequencing. The study's own analysis went as follows. Repertoire assessment relied on Simpson's diversity index, CDR3 size and DJ length profiles, and TRBV/TRBJ rearrangement plots. The immunodominant clone was defined as the most abundant DNA sequence in deep sequencing data. CDR3 amino acid sequences were screened for sharing across subjects and were compared with published repertoires and the VDJdb database. TCRdb handled the public reads itself, with Q25 trimming in fastp and clone calling in MiXCR, and kept productive beta chains. For every CDR3 protein sequence, its rows merge into one entry that carries the most common genes and DNA. The V and J calls come from TCRdb's annotation, not from the publication. In all, the sample holds approximately 200,000 distinct CDR3 sequences, and under 70% of those were seen once. The ten largest clones capture 40% to 55% of the sample.

The TCR was taken from a human donor with severe aplastic anemia or a healthy control (not recorded which). The sample comprised sorted CD4+, CD8+, or CD8+CD57+ T cells (not recorded which) from PBMCs. The chain couples TRBV5-1 to TRBJ2-7; D gene: possibly TRBD2, on 7 matching bases. Here the CDR3 is given as CASSHARGRGGEQYF. The DNA sequence is TGCGCCAGCAGCCACGCTAGAGGGAGGGGGGGCGAGCAGTACTTC.